This T cell receptor (beta chain) was obtained from a study of cytomegalovirus exposure and HLA in healthy donors. Whole-study findings and limits: Later analysis indicated greater clonal expansion among HLA-associated TCR beta chains than among equally common other chains. Later work associated over 15,000 TCR beta sequences with HLA alleles at 0.05 false discovery rate. Investigators reported 164 TCR beta chains as tied to cytomegalovirus.

Germline V gene lookup returns CDR1 MDHEN and CDR2 SYDVKM. The CDR3 is made up of 10 amino acids. In its sample, this clone was seen a few times. The antigen is not known. The junction differs from germline at one of its ends, possibly a read error. With 60 Vbeta and 13 Jbeta primers, the PCR was carried out. The assay was immunoSEQ multiplex PCR, and TCRdb's table has in-frame clones only and misses some. Of some 170,000 clones listed, roughly four fifths were seen once; the top ten hold roughly 10%. This clonotype originated in a man aged 50 to 59 in good health and CMV-seropositive. The source material was PBMCs. The chain joins TRBV28 to TRBJ1-2; D is undetermined. CDR3 residues: CAASGLGYTF. In DNA, the CDR3 is TGCGCAGCAAGCGGTCTAGGCTACACCTTC.